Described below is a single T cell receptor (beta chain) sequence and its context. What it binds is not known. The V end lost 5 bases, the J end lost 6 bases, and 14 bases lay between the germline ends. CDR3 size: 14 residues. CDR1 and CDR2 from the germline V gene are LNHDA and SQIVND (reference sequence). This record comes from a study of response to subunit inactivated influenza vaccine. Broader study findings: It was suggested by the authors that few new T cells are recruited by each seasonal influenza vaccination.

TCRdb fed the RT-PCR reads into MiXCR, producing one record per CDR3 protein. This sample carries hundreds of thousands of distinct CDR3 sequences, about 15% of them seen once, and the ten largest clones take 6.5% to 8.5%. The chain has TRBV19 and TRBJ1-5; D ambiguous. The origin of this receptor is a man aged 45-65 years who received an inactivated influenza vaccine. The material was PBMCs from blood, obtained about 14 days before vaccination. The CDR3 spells CASSFGLLGQPQHF. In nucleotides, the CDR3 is TGTGCCAGTAGTTTCGGACTGCTTGGTCAGCCCCAGCATTTT.